Presented here are 25 T cell receptor beta chains from one specimen sequenced in a study of T cell responses to AZD1222 COVID-19 vaccine. The repertoire was sequenced with immunoSEQ multiplex PCR; TCRdb's copy has only in-frame clones and lacks some. This table holds about 66,000 clones, about nine tenths found once. The sequencing used peripheral blood, collected 28 days after the second dose of the MenACWY control vaccine. The receptors derive from an adult who received the MenACWY meningococcal vaccine as a control.

This chain joins TRBV28 and TRBJ1-5, with D maybe TRBD1 (6 bases). The CDR3 has 14 amino acids. With 6 bases removed from V and 7 bases from J, the gap between germline ends came to 16 bases. Germline assignment: CDR1 MDHEN and CDR2 SYDVKM. This CDR3 is CASSPGGGGQPQHF. In nucleotides, the CDR3 is TGTGCCAGCAGCCCTGGTGGGGGCGGGCAGCCCCAGCATTTT.

The chain couples TRBV7-7 to TRBJ2-5; D unresolved. This CDR3 has 14 residues. Looked up from germline, CDR1 is SSHAT and CDR2 is FNYEAQ (reference sequence). Trimming took 0 bases from V and 0 from J, leaving 5 bases between them. CDR3 sequence reads: CASSLAVYQETQYF. The CDR3 coding sequence is TGTGCCAGCAGCTTAGCAGTTTACCAAGAGACCCAGTACTTC.

The V call is TRBV7-8, the J call TRBJ1-1; D is undetermined. V was clipped by 0 bases and J by 7 bases, with 18 bases between them. The germline V gene has CDR1 SGHVS and CDR2 FQNEAQ. The CDR3 is made up of 16 amino acids. The DNA of the CDR3 is TGTGCCAGCAGCTTAGCCCGTTTGGCCAAGAGCAGTGAAGCTTTCTTT. Its protein product is CASSLARLAKSSEAFF.

The CDR3 DNA reads as TGTGCCAGCAGTTACTCCCCAGGCTCAAATGGCTACACCTTC. Residues: CASSYSPGSNGYTF. The chain employs TRBV6-2 or TRBV6-3 and TRBJ1-2; D gene uncertain. CDR1 is MNHEY, CDR2 SVGEGT, per germline. This CDR3 spans 14 amino acids. V gave up 0 bases and J gave up 6 bases, with 11 bases separating them.

The rearrangement joins TRBV5-1 to TRBJ2-7; D gene uncertain. Between the trimmed V and J ends, which lost 1 base and 6 bases, there was a span of 14 bases. From germline, CDR1 is SGHRS and CDR2 YFSETQ. This CDR3 has 14 residues. The chain's CDR3 is CASSLPASSGEQYF. As DNA, the CDR3 is TGCGCCAGCAGCTTGCCGGCATCCTCAGGCGAGCAGTACTTC.

The V gene is TRBV19, the J gene TRBJ1-1; D uncertain. The CDR3 is made up of 12 amino acids. The germline CDR1 and CDR2 sequences are LNHDA and SQIVND (reference sequence). Trimming took off 7 bases at V and 3 bases at J, with 9 bases between the two ends. CDR3 amino acids: CASMGSYTEAFF. In DNA form, the CDR3 reads TGTGCCAGTATGGGATCGTACACTGAAGCTTTCTTT.

V usage is TRBV6-5 and J usage is TRBJ2-5; the match to TRBD2 covers 7 bases. CDR3 length: 13 amino acids. With V trimmed by 6 bases and J by 5 bases, 6 bases remained unmatched. Germline V gene data show CDR1 as MNHEY and CDR2 as SVGAGI. The CDR3 here is CASSRTSRETQYF. CDR3 DNA: TGTGCCAGCAGCCGGACTAGTCGGGAGACCCAGTACTTC.

The gene calls are TRBV7-9 and TRBJ1-1; D gene ambiguous. This CDR3 is 14 amino acids long. Germline lookup yields CDR1 SEHNR and CDR2 FQNEAQ (reference sequence). V was trimmed by 0 bases and J by 1 base, leaving 6 bases between them. Here the CDR3 reads CASSLADQNTEAFF. For the CDR3, the DNA is TGTGCCAGCAGCTTAGCGGACCAGAACACTGAAGCTTTCTTT.

V usage is TRBV10-2 and J usage is TRBJ2-1, with 11 bases that match TRBD2. This CDR3 is 16 amino acids long. Per germline, CDR1 WSHSY and CDR2 SAAADI. V was pared by 0 bases and J by 5 bases, with 3 bases of the junction left unmatched. The CDR3 sequence: CASSESLTSGNNEQFF. CDR3 bases: TGCGCCAGCAGTGAGTCGTTGACTAGCGGGAACAATGAGCAGTTCTTC.

This clone was seen once. The rearrangement links TRBV6-5 to TRBJ2-2; 7 nucleotides match TRBD1. The ends lost 6 bases at V and 1 base at J; junction bases unmatched: 5. Germline lookup yields CDR1 MNHEY and CDR2 SVGAGI. This CDR3 contains 15 residues. CDR3 coding DNA: TGTGCCAGCAGCTCGAACAGGGGGAACACCGGGGAGCTGTTTTTT. This encodes CASSSNRGNTGELFF.

The chain employs TRBV28 and TRBJ2-1, with 11 nucleotides matching TRBD2. CDR1 MDHEN and CDR2 SYDVKM come from the germline V gene. With 1 base clipped from V and 0 bases from J, the junction kept 11 bases outside the gene matches. The CDR3 runs 20 residues. CDR3 in amino acids: CASSLFASGRTPSSYNEQFF. DNA for the CDR3: TGTGCCAGCAGTTTATTTGCTAGCGGGAGGACCCCGAGCTCCTACAATGAGCAGTTCTTC.

The chain combines TRBV7-9 with TRBJ1-1; possibly TRBD1 for D (5 bases). The CDR3 runs to 14 residues. Looked up from germline, CDR1 is SEHNR and CDR2 is FQNEAQ (reference sequence). V lost 5 bases, J lost 7 bases, and 17 bases lay in between. The CDR3 loop is CASSAHGTSGEAFF. CDR3 DNA: TGTGCCAGCAGCGCCCACGGGACTTCTGGTGAAGCTTTCTTT.

The DNA for the CDR3 is TGTGCCAGCAGCTTAGGCGGAGGGGTCGGACAAGAGACCCAGTACTTC. Protein: CASSLGGGVGQETQYF. This chain links TRBV7-9 with TRBJ2-5; a possible D gene is TRBD2 (6 bases). V dropped 1 base and J dropped 2 bases, with 14 bases sitting between them. This CDR3 has 16 residues. Germline CDR1 and CDR2: SEHNR and FQNEAQ (reference sequence).

V usage is TRBV27 and J usage is TRBJ1-5; possibly TRBD1 for D (6 bases). The CDR3 runs 15 residues. Trimming shortened V by 6 bases and J by 0 bases, and 12 bases separated the two germline ends. CDR1 and CDR2 from the germline V gene are MNHEY and SMNVEV (reference sequence). CDR3 protein: CASRTGTYSNQPQHF. The DNA for the CDR3 is TGTGCCAGCAGAACCGGGACATATAGCAATCAGCCCCAGCATTTT.

The V call is TRBV28, the J call TRBJ1-3; the match to TRBD1 covers 8 bases. CDR3 length: 14 amino acids. J was trimmed by 9 bases and V by 6 bases; bases with no gene match: 10. Germline V lookup: CDR1 MDHEN, CDR2 SYDVKM. The CDR3 coding sequence is TGTGCCAGCAGCACGACAGGGGCTGGGGGCACCATATATTTT. Its translation: CASSTTGAGGTIYF.

This clone occurred once. V is TRBV5-4 and J is TRBJ2-7, with D possibly being TRBD1 or TRBD2 (5 bases each). Germline CDR1 SGHNT, CDR2 YYREEE (reference sequence). The CDR3 runs 13 residues. Trimming took 1 base from V and 4 from J, leaving 9 bases between them. Here the CDR3 reads CASSLIGGYEQYF. The CDR3, as DNA: TGTGCCAGCAGCTTGATTGGGGGTTACGAGCAGTACTTC. Filled out from reference TRBV5-4 and TRBJ2-7, the complete variable domain reads ETGVTQSPTHLIKTRGQQVTLRCSSQSGHNTVSWYQQALGQGPQFIFQYYREEENGRGNFPPRFSGLQFPNYSSELNVNALELDDSALYLCASSLIGGYEQYFGPGTRLTVT.

The chain employs TRBV19 and TRBJ1-4; 7 nucleotides agree with TRBD1. Germline assignment: CDR1 LNHDA and CDR2 SQIVND (reference sequence). This CDR3 contains 15 residues. V was pared by 4 bases and J by 0 bases, with 2 bases of the junction left unmatched. For the CDR3, the DNA is TGTGCCAGTAGTACGACAGGGCCAACTAATGAAAAACTGTTTTTT. Translation: CASSTTGPTNEKLFF.

The chain employs TRBV19 and TRBJ2-1; D is ambiguous. Trimming removed 6 bases from V and 10 bases from J, with 13 bases in between. The CDR3 runs 12 residues. Germline V CDR1 and CDR2: LNHDA, SQIVND (reference sequence). CDR3 sequence: CASRDGSREQFF. As DNA, the CDR3 is TGTGCCAGTAGAGATGGCTCTCGAGAGCAGTTCTTC.

This clone showed up just once. The genes are TRBV10-3 and TRBJ2-2, with 9 positions matching TRBD1. This CDR3 has 15 amino acids. Germline CDR1 ENHRY, CDR2 SYGVKD. V shed 6 bases and J 2 bases; nucleotides not matched to a gene: 4. This chain's CDR3 is CAISPGQGNTGELFF. Here the CDR3 DNA reads TGTGCCATCAGCCCGGGACAGGGAAACACCGGGGAGCTGTTTTTT.

The CDR3 DNA sequence: TGTGCCAGCAGTTCGGCACTAGCGGGAGCCGGGGAGCTGTTTTTT. This sequence encodes CASSSALAGAGELFF. V is TRBV27 and J is TRBJ2-2; TRBD2 matches at 11 bases. The CDR3 runs to 15 residues. Trimming cost V 4 bases and J 6 bases; bases outside gene matches: 4. Germline V gene data show CDR1 as MNHEY and CDR2 as SMNVEV (reference sequence).

This chain uses TRBV6-2 or TRBV6-3 with TRBJ1-5, with D tentatively TRBD1 (6 bases). The CDR3 contains 15 residues. V gave up 5 bases and J gave up 1 base, with 12 bases separating them. Germline assignment: CDR1 MNHEY and CDR2 SVGEGT. Here the CDR3 reads CASSPRGASNQPQHF. The CDR3 bases are TGTGCCAGCAGTCCACGGGGGGCGAGCAATCAGCCCCAGCATTTT.

The chain joins TRBV29-1 to TRBJ2-1; D unclear. Germline values: CDR1 SQVTM, CDR2 ANQGSEA. V was trimmed by 4 bases and J by 5 bases, leaving 6 bases between them. The length of the CDR3 is 11 residues. The CDR3 DNA is TGCAGCGTTGTTCGGGACAATGAGCAGTTCTTC. The encoded protein is CSVVRDNEQFF.

The chain uses TRBV2 and TRBJ1-1, with D possibly matching TRBD1 (5 bases). This CDR3 is built from 13 residues. Looked up from germline, CDR1 is SNHLY and CDR2 is FYNNEI. V lost 8 bases, J lost 0 bases, and 10 bases lay in between. The CDR3 reads CASSGAMNTEAFF. In nucleotides, the CDR3 is TGTGCCAGCTCCGGGGCAATGAACACTGAAGCTTTCTTT.

This sequence joins TRBV6-1 and TRBJ2-3, with D maybe TRBD2 (6 bases). CDR3 size: 16 residues. Per germline, CDR1 MNHNS and CDR2 SASEGT. The V end was cut by 1 base, the J end by 2 bases, with 13 bases between. The CDR3 loop is CASSEDGGNPTDTQYF. CDR3 DNA: TGTGCCAGCAGTGAAGATGGGGGGAACCCCACAGATACGCAGTATTTT.

This chain joins TRBV15 and TRBJ2-5, with a weak D call TRBD1 (5 bases). Per germline, CDR1 LNHNV and CDR2 YYDKDF (reference sequence). Deletions cut 1 base from V and 5 bases from J, with 11 bases between. The CDR3 has 14 residues. Written as DNA, the CDR3 is TGTGCCACCAGCAGAGGTGCGGACATGGAGACCCAGTACTTC. Residues: CATSRGADMETQYF. The full variable domain, its missing parts supplied by reference TRBV15 and TRBJ2-5, is DAMVIQNPRYQVTQFGKPVTLSCSQTLNHNVMYWYQQKSSQAPKLLFHYYDKDFNNEADTPDNFQSRRPNTSFCFLDIRSPGLGDTAMYLCATSRGADMETQYFGPGTRLLVL.